The 20 T cell receptor beta chains reported below all come from one sample, sequenced in a study of shared clonotypes between healthy human individuals. Naive CD8 cells, CD45RO-negative and positively selected for CCR7, excluded terminally differentiated effector memory CD45RA+ cells. The data were produced by immunoSEQ multiplex PCR, yet TCRdb's version contains in-frame clones alone and is incomplete. The table records about 2 million clones, 85% to 95% of them present only once. The specimen was naive CD8+ T cells sorted from blood. The receptors originated from a man aged 18 to 30 in good health.

On this clone itself: The sample has other DNA sequences that encode this CDR3 too. The CDR3 DNA follows: TGCGCCAGCAGCCAAGCGGGACAGGGAAGGACTGAAGCTTTCTTT. Translation gives CASSQAGQGRTEAFF. V usage is TRBV4-1 and J usage is TRBJ1-1; 9 nucleotides match TRBD1. The CDR3 is 15 amino acids. CDR1 is MGHRA and CDR2 is YSYEKL in the germline V gene. V was clipped by 1 base and J by 5 bases; unmatched bases: 5.

For this clone: The identical CDR3 is also encoded by other nucleotide sequences in the sample. V is TRBV28 and J is TRBJ1-5; 7 nucleotides agree with TRBD1. This CDR3 is 14 amino acids long. The trim removed 5 bases at V and 5 bases at J, leaving 6 bases unmatched. CDR1 is MDHEN and CDR2 is SYDVKM in the germline V gene. This CDR3 is CASSQPTGDQPQHF. The CDR3, as DNA: TGTGCCAGCAGTCAGCCTACAGGGGATCAGCCCCAGCATTTT.

The gene calls are TRBV10-3 and TRBJ2-2; TRBD2 aligns across 9 bases. CDR1 and CDR2 (germline): ENHRY, SYGVKD. The CDR3 covers 16 residues. Trimming took 6 bases from V and 3 from J; bases not matched to a gene: 8. The chain's CDR3 is CAIRSGLAGHTGELFF. CDR3 DNA sequence: TGTGCCATCAGATCGGGACTAGCAGGCCACACCGGGGAGCTGTTTTTT.

V is TRBV29-1 and J is TRBJ1-2; D not certain. This CDR3 comprises 11 residues. V was shortened by 4 bases and J by 4 bases, with 7 bases between the two germline ends. Germline CDR1 reads SQVTM; CDR2 reads ANQGSEA. The CDR3 protein is CSVGYSYGYTF. The CDR3 DNA is TGCAGCGTTGGGTACAGCTATGGCTACACCTTC.

This chain uses TRBV25-1 with TRBJ2-3, with 8 bases matching TRBD2. Germline values: CDR1 MGHDK, CDR2 SYGVNS. V gave up 7 bases and J gave up 4 bases; unmatched junction bases: 7. This CDR3 has 14 residues. CDR3 loop: CASTGLEVADTQYF. CDR3 coding DNA: TGTGCCAGCACGGGACTAGAAGTCGCAGATACGCAGTATTTT.

The genes are TRBV18 and TRBJ2-5, with 9 bases identical to TRBD1. The CDR3 is 14 residues long. The V gene end was trimmed by 4 bases and the J gene end by 5 bases; junction bases not matched to a gene: 5. Germline V gene data show CDR1 as KGHSH and CDR2 as LQKENI. CDR3 residues: CASSQQGARETQYF. CDR3 nucleotides: TGTGCCAGCTCACAACAGGGGGCGCGGGAGACCCAGTACTTC.

The table lists this clone with a few counts. The V gene is TRBV5-1, the J gene TRBJ1-2; no reliable D call. Germline V gene lookup returns CDR1 SGHRS and CDR2 YFSETQ. Trimming cost V 2 bases and J 5 bases, with 7 bases left between them. The CDR3 is made up of 12 amino acids. CDR3 region: CASSFSPYGYTF. The DNA of the CDR3 is TGCGCCAGCAGCTTTTCCCCTTATGGCTACACCTTC. The variable domain in full, completed from reference TRBV5-1 and TRBJ1-2, reads KAGVTQTPRYLIKTRGQQVTLSCSPISGHRSVSWYQQTPGQGLQFLFEYFSETQRNKGNFPGRFSGRQFSNSRSEMNVSTLELGDSALYLCASSFSPYGYTFGSGTRLTVV.

V gene TRBV18 combines with J gene TRBJ2-1; TRBD2 matches at 7 bases. This CDR3 comprises 16 residues. The ends lost 2 bases at V and 2 bases at J; junction bases unmatched: 6. The germline gives CDR1 KGHSH, CDR2 LQKENI. As DNA, the CDR3 is TGTGCCAGCTCACCAATAGTCGGGACTACCTACAATGAGCAGTTCTTC. Its protein is CASSPIVGTTYNEQFF.

Note on this clone: This specimen includes other DNA sequences encoding the same CDR3. The V gene is TRBV6-6, the J gene TRBJ2-7; D gene uncertain. V gave up 0 bases and J gave up 4 bases, with 7 bases separating them. This CDR3 region has 13 residues. The germline gives CDR1 MNHNY, CDR2 SVGAGI (reference sequence). The CDR3 sequence: CASSYSLGYEQYF. Here the CDR3 DNA reads TGTGCCAGCAGTTACTCCCTGGGGTACGAGCAGTACTTC.

The rearrangement joins TRBV4-3 to TRBJ2-1; D is perhaps TRBD2 (6 bases). The CDR3 totals 16 residues. Trimming removed 1 base at V and 4 bases at J, with 14 bases between. Germline CDR1 is LGHNA and CDR2 is YSLEER. Here the CDR3 reads CASSQGTSGVYNEQFF. As DNA, the CDR3 is TGCGCCAGCAGCCAAGGAACTTCGGGGGTTTACAATGAGCAGTTCTTC.

V and J are TRBV7-9 and TRBJ2-1, with TRBD1 identical over 7 bases. Germline values: CDR1 SEHNR, CDR2 FQNEAQ (reference sequence). V dropped 5 bases and J dropped 3; count of bases not matched to a gene: 10. The CDR3 is 16 amino acids. CDR3 sequence (DNA): TGTGCCAGCAGCCCAACCTTGGGACAGCACTACAATGAGCAGTTCTTC. Its protein product is CASSPTLGQHYNEQFF.

This clone was found many times. The chain combines TRBV7-2 with TRBJ1-6; 8 bases fit TRBD1. CDR3 length equals 17 residues. Germline V CDR1 and CDR2: SGHTA, FQGNSA. The ends lost 4 bases at V and 8 bases at J; junction bases unmatched: 13. CDR3 DNA sequence: TGTGCCAGCAGCTCCAGGGCGGACAGGGCTATACATTCACCCCTCCACTTT. Residues: CASSSRADRAIHSPLHF.

V usage is TRBV28 and J usage is TRBJ2-3; 10 nucleotides match TRBD2. The length of the CDR3 is 17 residues. Losses at the gene ends were 6 bases for V and 2 bases for J; bases not matched to a gene: 11. Germline-derived CDR1 and CDR2 are MDHEN and SYDVKM. The CDR3 DNA follows: TGTGCCAGCAGCATCGGGCTAGCGGGAGAATACACAGATACGCAGTATTTT. It translates to CASSIGLAGEYTDTQYF. Based on the CDR3 plus reference TRBV28 and TRBJ2-3, the full variable domain is DVKVTQSSRYLVKRTGEKVFLECVQDMDHENMFWYRQDPGLGLRLIYFSYDVKMKEKGDIPEGYSVSREKKERFSLILESASTNQTSMYLCASSIGLAGEYTDTQYFGPGTRLTVL.

The chain uses TRBV28 and TRBJ1-2; D ambiguous. This CDR3 comprises 15 residues. V lost 0 bases to trimming and J lost 6 bases, with 14 bases between them. Germline-derived CDR1 and CDR2 are MDHEN and SYDVKM. The CDR3 nucleotides read TGTGCCAGCAGTTTATGGAAAAGGGCTGAGGATGGCTACACCTTC. As protein: CASSLWKRAEDGYTF.

This clone appeared once. Other DNA sequences in this specimen translate into the identical CDR3. This chain connects TRBV6-5 to TRBJ1-2, with TRBD1 matching over 7 bases. V lost 0 bases, J lost 7 bases, and 5 bases stayed unmatched. The germline CDR1 and CDR2 sequences are MNHEY and SVGAGI. This CDR3 is 14 amino acids long. The CDR3 is CASSYSEGATGYTF. The CDR3 nucleotides read TGTGCCAGCAGTTACTCGGAGGGGGCCACTGGCTACACCTTC.

The rearrangement uses TRBV11-2 and TRBJ1-1, with 10 bases identical to TRBD1. Looked up from germline, CDR1 is SGHAT and CDR2 is FQNNGV. CDR3 length: 17 residues. V shed 2 bases and J 3 bases; nucleotides not matched to a gene: 9. CDR3 loop: CASSLHTGTGVHTEAFF. In DNA, the CDR3 is TGTGCCAGCAGCTTACATACCGGGACAGGGGTCCACACTGAAGCTTTCTTT. The whole variable domain, filled in from reference TRBV11-2 and TRBJ1-1, reads EAGVAQSPRYKIIEKRQSVAFWCNPISGHATLYWYQQILGQGPKLLIQFQNNGVVDDSQLPKDRFSAERLKGVDSTLKIQPAKLEDSAVYLCASSLHTGTGVHTEAFFGQGTRLTVV.

This clone has just one count. V gene TRBV9 combines with J gene TRBJ2-1; a possible D gene is TRBD2 (6 bases). This CDR3 comprises 15 residues. Germline-derived CDR1 and CDR2 are SGDLS and YYNGEE. Trimming pared 4 bases from V and 4 bases from J, leaving 15 bases between. CDR3 protein: CASSKEGTTYNEQFF. Written as DNA, the CDR3 is TGTGCCAGCAGCAAGGAGGGAACAACTTACAATGAGCAGTTCTTC.

This chain connects TRBV15 to TRBJ1-1, with D maybe TRBD1 (5 bases). CDR3 length: 12 amino acids. Germline-derived CDR1 and CDR2 are LNHNV and YYDKDF (reference sequence). V shed 8 bases and J shed 6 bases, with 13 bases lying between them. This CDR3 is CATGGVAAEAFF. The CDR3 region has the DNA TGTGCCACCGGGGGGGTGGCCGCTGAAGCTTTCTTT.

This clone was picked up a small number of times. This chain uses TRBV19 with TRBJ1-6; 7 positions match TRBD1. The V and J ends lost 5 bases and 6 bases, in that order; junction bases with no gene match: 7. CDR3 length: 15 residues. From germline, CDR1 is LNHDA and CDR2 SQIVND (reference sequence). The CDR3 region is CASSVQGYGNSPLHF. The DNA for the CDR3 is TGTGCCAGTAGTGTACAGGGGTATGGTAATTCACCCCTCCACTTT.

The chain is built from TRBV5-1 and TRBJ2-3, with 10 bases lining up with TRBD2. Germline CDR1 is SGHRS and CDR2 is YFSETQ. This CDR3 has 19 residues. Trimming at V came to 4 bases and at J to 1 base, leaving 15 bases not matched to a gene. This CDR3 is CASSPAWLAGERGTDTQYF. Here the CDR3 DNA reads TGCGCCAGCAGCCCGGCGTGGCTAGCGGGAGAACGAGGCACAGATACGCAGTATTTT.